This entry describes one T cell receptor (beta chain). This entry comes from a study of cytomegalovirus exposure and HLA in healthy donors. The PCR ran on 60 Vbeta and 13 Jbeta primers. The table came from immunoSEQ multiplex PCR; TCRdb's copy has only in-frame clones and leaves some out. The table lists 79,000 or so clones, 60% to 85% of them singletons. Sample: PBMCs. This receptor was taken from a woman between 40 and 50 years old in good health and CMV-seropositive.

The CDR3 sequence: CAISESEGHTYFGPYNEQFF. The CDR3 DNA follows: TGTGCCATCAGTGAGTCTGAGGGACACACGTATTTTGGACCCTACAATGAGCAGTTCTTC. The chain carries TRBV10-3 and TRBJ2-1; tentatively, D is TRBD1 (6 bases). The germline CDR1 and CDR2 sequences are ENHRY and SYGVKD. V was shortened by 0 bases and J by 2 bases, with 23 bases between the two germline ends. This CDR3 is built from 20 residues.